The present entry profiles one T cell receptor (beta chain) with its context. Its target is not known. CDR3 length: 17 residues. The V gene end was trimmed by 5 bases and the J gene end by 1 base; junction bases not matched to a gene: 11. The data stem from a study of T cell repertoires in cytomegalovirus infection. Study overall: Matching HLA type and CMV infection were both indicated by public TCR beta signatures. General study points: HLA-C-restricted, CMV-specific TCR beta clonotypes were dominant ex vivo. CMV carriers with the relevant HLA were identified by cumulative public TCR beta family frequency.

Via MiXCR, TCRdb re-called the reads, giving one row per CDR3 protein. Of fewer than 550,000 distinct CDR3 sequences listed, about 25% are singletons. Sequenced input: PBMCs. The receptor's source is a human donor in good health (CMV status not recorded). Some clones in this sample may be carry-over from other donors' samples. This chain connects TRBV12-3 or TRBV12-4 to TRBJ2-1; 7 bases match TRBD2. The CDR3 here is CASSPLRSGTSYNEQFF. CDR3 DNA: TGTGCCAGCAGTCCCCTTAGGAGCGGGACGTCCTACAATGAGCAGTTCTTC.